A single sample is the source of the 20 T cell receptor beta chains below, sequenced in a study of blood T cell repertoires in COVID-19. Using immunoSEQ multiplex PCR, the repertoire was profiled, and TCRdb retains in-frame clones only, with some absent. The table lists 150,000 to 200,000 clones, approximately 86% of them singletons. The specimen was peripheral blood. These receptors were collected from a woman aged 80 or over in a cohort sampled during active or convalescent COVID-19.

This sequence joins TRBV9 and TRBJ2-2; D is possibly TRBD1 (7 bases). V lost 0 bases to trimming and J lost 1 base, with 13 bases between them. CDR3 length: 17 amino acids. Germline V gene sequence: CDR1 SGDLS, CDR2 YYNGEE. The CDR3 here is CASSVAGGGLNTGELFF. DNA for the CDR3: TGTGCCAGCAGCGTAGCAGGAGGGGGCCTGAACACCGGGGAGCTGTTTTTT.

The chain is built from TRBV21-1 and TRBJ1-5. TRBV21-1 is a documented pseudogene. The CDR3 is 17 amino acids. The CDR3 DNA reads TGTGCCAGCAGCAAAGGTCTTGGAGTTTATAGCAATCAGCCCCAGCATTTT. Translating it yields CASSKGLGVYSNQPQHF.

The CDR3 sequence: CASSQGGAPYGYTF. The CDR3 nucleotides read TGTGCCAGCTCACAAGGGGGCGCCCCGTATGGCTACACCTTC. The chain has TRBV18 and TRBJ1-2; 7 nucleotides line up with TRBD1. The CDR3 has 14 residues. The germline CDR1 and CDR2 sequences are KGHSH and LQKENI. V lost 4 bases, J lost 5 bases, and 7 bases stayed unmatched. Full variable domain (outside the CDR3, taken from reference TRBV18 and TRBJ1-2): NAGVMQNPRHLVRRRGQEARLRCSPMKGHSHVYWYRQLPEEGLKFMVYLQKENIIDESGMPKERFSAEFPKEGPSILRIQQVVRGDSAAYFCASSQGGAPYGYTFGSGTRLTVV.

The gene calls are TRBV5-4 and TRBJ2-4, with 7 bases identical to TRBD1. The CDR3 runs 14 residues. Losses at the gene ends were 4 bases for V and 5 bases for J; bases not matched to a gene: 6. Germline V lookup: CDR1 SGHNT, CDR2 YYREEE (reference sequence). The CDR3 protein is CASSDAGTENIQYF. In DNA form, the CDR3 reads TGTGCCAGCAGCGACGCCGGGACAGAAAACATTCAGTACTTC.

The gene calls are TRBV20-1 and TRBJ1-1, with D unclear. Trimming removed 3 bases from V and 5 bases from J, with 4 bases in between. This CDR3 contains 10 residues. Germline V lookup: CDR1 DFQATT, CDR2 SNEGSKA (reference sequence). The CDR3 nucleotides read TGCAGTGCTAGGACAACTGAAGCTTTCTTT. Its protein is CSARTTEAFF.

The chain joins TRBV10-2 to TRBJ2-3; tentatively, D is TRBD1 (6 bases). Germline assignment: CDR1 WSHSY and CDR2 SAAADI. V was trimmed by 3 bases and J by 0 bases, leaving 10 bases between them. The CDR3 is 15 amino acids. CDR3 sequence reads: CASSDGGSSTDTQYF. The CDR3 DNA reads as TGCGCCAGCAGTGATGGGGGCTCTAGCACAGATACGCAGTATTTT.

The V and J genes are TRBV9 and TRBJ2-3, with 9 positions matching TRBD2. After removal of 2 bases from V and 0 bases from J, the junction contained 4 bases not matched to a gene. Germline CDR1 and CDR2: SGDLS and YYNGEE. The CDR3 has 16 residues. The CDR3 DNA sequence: TGTGCCAGCAGCGTTGCGACTAGCGGCAGCACAGATACGCAGTATTTT. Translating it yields CASSVATSGSTDTQYF.

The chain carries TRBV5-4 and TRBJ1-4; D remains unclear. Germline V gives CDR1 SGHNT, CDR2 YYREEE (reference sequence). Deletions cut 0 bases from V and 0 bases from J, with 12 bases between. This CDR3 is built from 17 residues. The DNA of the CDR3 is TGTGCCAGCAGCTTGGGTTCCAAGCGATCAACTAATGAAAAACTGTTTTTT. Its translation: CASSLGSKRSTNEKLFF.

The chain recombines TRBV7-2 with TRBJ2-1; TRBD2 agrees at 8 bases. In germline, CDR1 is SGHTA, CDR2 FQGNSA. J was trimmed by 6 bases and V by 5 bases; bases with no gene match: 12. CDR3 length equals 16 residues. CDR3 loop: CASSLGGAFSGNEQFF. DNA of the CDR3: TGTGCCAGCAGCCTCGGGGGGGCCTTCAGCGGCAATGAGCAGTTCTTC.

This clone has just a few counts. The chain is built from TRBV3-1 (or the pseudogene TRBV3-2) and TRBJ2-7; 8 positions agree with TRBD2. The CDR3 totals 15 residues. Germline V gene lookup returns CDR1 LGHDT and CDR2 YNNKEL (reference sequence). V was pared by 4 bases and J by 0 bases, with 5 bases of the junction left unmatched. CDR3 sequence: CASSPAAGGSYEQYF. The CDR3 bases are TGTGCCAGCAGCCCCGCCGCGGGGGGCTCCTACGAGCAGTACTTC.

The CDR3 here is CASSASRVWIDTQYF. Here the CDR3 DNA reads TGTGCCAGCAGTGCGTCACGGGTCTGGATAGATACGCAGTATTTT. The V call is TRBV2, the J call TRBJ2-3; D is ambiguous. Germline V gene sequence: CDR1 SNHLY, CDR2 FYNNEI. This CDR3 contains 15 residues. Deletions cut 4 bases from V and 5 bases from J, with 16 bases between.

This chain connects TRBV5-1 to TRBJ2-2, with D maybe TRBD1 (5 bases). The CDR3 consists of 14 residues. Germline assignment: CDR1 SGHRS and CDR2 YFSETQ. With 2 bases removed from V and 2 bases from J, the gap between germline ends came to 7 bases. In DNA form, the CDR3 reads TGCGCCAGCAGCTTAACAGGCAACACCGGGGAGCTGTTTTTT. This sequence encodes CASSLTGNTGELFF.

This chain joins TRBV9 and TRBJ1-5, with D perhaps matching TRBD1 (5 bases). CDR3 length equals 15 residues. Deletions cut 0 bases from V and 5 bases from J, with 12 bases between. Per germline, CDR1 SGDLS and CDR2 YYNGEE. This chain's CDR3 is CASSVGGREDQPQHF. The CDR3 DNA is TGTGCCAGCAGCGTAGGGGGCAGGGAAGATCAGCCCCAGCATTTT.

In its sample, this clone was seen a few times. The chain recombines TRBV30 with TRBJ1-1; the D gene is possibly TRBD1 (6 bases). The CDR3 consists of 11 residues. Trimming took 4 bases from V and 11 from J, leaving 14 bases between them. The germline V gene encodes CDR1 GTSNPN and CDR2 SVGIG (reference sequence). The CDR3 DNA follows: TGTGCCTGGATGATAGGGGGACGCGCTTTCTTT. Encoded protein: CAWMIGGRAFF.

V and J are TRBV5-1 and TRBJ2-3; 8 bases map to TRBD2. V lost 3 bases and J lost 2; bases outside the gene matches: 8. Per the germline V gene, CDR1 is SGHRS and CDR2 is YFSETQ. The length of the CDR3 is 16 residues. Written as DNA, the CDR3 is TGCGCCAGCAGCTCGGGTACTAGCGGCGCCACAGATACGCAGTATTTT. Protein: CASSSGTSGATDTQYF.

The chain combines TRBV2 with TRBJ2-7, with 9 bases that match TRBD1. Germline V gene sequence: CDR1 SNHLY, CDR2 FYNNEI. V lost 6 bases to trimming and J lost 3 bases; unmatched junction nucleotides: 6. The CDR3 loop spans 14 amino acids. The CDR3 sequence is CASRRTGAGYEQYV. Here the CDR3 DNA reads TGTGCCAGCAGACGGACAGGGGCAGGCTACGAGCAGTACGTC.

Written as DNA, the CDR3 is TGCGCCAGCAGCACGGGAATCCAAGAGACCCAGTACTTC. Its protein product is CASSTGIQETQYF. This rearrangement joins TRBV5-1 to TRBJ2-5; D is possibly TRBD2 (5 bases). Germline V gives CDR1 SGHRS, CDR2 YFSETQ. This CDR3 has 13 residues. Trimming shortened V by 4 bases and J by 1 base, and 8 bases separated the two germline ends.

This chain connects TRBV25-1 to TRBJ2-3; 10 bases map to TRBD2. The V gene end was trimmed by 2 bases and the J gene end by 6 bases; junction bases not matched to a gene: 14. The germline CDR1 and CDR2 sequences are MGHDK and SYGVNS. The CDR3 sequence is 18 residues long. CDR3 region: CASSEKFGSAGGPDTQYF. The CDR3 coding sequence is TGTGCCAGCAGTGAAAAATTCGGTTCAGCGGGGGGGCCTGATACGCAGTATTTT.

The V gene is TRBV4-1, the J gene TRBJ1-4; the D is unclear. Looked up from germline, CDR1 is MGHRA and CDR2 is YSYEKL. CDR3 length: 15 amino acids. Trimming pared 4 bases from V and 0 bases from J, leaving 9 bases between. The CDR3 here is CASSLYSATNEKLFF. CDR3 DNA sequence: TGCGCCAGCAGCCTATACAGTGCAACTAATGAAAAACTGTTTTTT.

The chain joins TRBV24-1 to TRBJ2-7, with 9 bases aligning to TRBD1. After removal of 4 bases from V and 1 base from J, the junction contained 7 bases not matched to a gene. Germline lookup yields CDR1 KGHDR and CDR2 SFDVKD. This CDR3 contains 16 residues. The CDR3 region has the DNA TGTGCCACCAGTGAGGCCGGGACAGGGTCTTCCTACGAGCAGTACTTC. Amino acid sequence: CATSEAGTGSSYEQYF.